This note documents a single T cell receptor (beta chain) sequence. The sample belongs to a study of T cell changes during pregnancy in multiple sclerosis. Sequenced by immunoSEQ multiplex PCR; TCRdb stores in-frame clones only, minus some. The repertoire has around 110,000 clones, approximately 90% of them found once; the top ten carry roughly 1.4%. The TCR originated in a female donor with multiple sclerosis, enrolled in a pregnancy study. The sequencing used peripheral blood, collected in the third trimester of pregnancy.

The CDR3 nucleotides are TGTGCCAGCAGCTTAACCGCCAGCGGGAGCTCCTACAATGAGCAGTTCTTC. Encoded protein: CASSLTASGSSYNEQFF. This rearrangement joins TRBV7-3 to TRBJ2-1, with TRBD2 matching 8 bases. CDR3 length equals 17 residues. Unmatched junction bases numbered 4, after V lost 0 bases and J lost 0 bases. CDR1 and CDR2 from the germline V gene are SGHTA and FQGTGA.